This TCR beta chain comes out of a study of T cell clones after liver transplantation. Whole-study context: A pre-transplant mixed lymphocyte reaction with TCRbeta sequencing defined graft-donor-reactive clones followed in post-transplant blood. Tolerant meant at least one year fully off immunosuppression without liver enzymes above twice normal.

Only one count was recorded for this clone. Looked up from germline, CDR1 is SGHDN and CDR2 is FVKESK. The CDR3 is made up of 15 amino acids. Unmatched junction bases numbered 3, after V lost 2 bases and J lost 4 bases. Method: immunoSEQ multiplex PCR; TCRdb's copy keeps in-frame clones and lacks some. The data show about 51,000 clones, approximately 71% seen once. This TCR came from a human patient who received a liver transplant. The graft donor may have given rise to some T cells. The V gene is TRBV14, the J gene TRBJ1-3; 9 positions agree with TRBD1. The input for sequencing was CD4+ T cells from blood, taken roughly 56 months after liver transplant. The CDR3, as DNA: TGTGCCAGCAGCCAAAATACAGGGGGCGGAAACACCATATATTTT. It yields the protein CASSQNTGGGNTIYF.